These 6 T cell receptor beta chains were all obtained from the same sample, sequenced in a study of human T cells and chemical hapten exposure. Each CDR3 protein gets one entry after TCRdb re-called the RACE reads with MiXCR. The sample consists of approximately 97,000 distinct CDR3 sequences, roughly a quarter of them appearing once. Time point described: patch test 3, about 24 weeks after DPC sensitization. Treatment given: therapeutic diphenylcyclopropenone sensitization with weekly scalp DPC. The sample in question was whole blood, obtained in connection with sensitization to the hapten diphenylcyclopropenone (DPC). The receptor set was obtained from a man aged 40-50 years with alopecia areata. Some clones in this sample may be carry-over from other donors' samples.

This clonotype has just a few counts. The chain joins TRBV30 to TRBJ2-1; 7 nucleotides agree with TRBD2. Germline V lookup: CDR1 GTSNPN, CDR2 SVGIG (reference sequence). CDR3 length equals 13 residues. Unmatched junction bases numbered 5, after V lost 2 bases and J lost 7 bases. The CDR3 is CAWSWGGGNEQFF. The CDR3 coding sequence is TGTGCCTGGAGTTGGGGGGGAGGGAATGAGCAGTTCTTC.

This chain connects TRBV18 to TRBJ2-5; the match to TRBD2 covers 11 bases. The length of the CDR3 is 15 residues. J was trimmed by 5 bases and V by 1 base; bases with no gene match: 3. CDR1 and CDR2 from the germline V gene are KGHSH and LQKENI. CDR3 sequence (DNA): TGTGCCAGCTCACCACTAGCGGGAGGGCCGGAGACCCAGTACTTC. Its protein product is CASSPLAGGPETQYF.

The J gene is TRBJ1-5, the V gene TRBV18; weak D call: TRBD1 (5 bases). This CDR3 spans 14 amino acids. Trimming removed 3 bases at V and 3 bases at J, with 9 bases between. Per germline, CDR1 KGHSH and CDR2 LQKENI. In DNA form, the CDR3 reads TGTGCCAGCTCACCCCAGGGACCCAATCAGCCCCAGCATTTT. Protein: CASSPQGPNQPQHF.

The sample holds a few counts of this clonotype. CDR3: CASSGFSPEQYF. The CDR3 DNA sequence: TGTGCCAGCAGCGGCTTTTCCCCCGAGCAGTACTTC. The rearrangement joins TRBV9 to TRBJ2-7; D gene unclear. This CDR3 is 12 amino acids long. From germline, CDR1 is SGDLS and CDR2 YYNGEE. The V and J ends lost 3 bases and 6 bases respectively, with 10 bases between them.

The chain carries TRBV7-9 and TRBJ1-4, with 7 bases matching TRBD1. The CDR3 contains 15 residues. V gave up 4 bases and J gave up 4 bases; unmatched junction bases: 6. In germline, CDR1 is SEHNR, CDR2 FQNEAQ (reference sequence). The CDR3 DNA follows: TGTGCCAGCAGCTCCCAGGGGGGAAATAATGAAAAACTGTTTTTT. This encodes CASSSQGGNNEKLFF.

This clonotype has a handful of counts. The chain couples TRBV12-3 or TRBV12-4 to TRBJ2-3; D perhaps matches TRBD2 (6 bases). The CDR3 sequence is 15 residues long. The germline V and J ends were trimmed by 5 bases and 2 bases, with 14 bases remaining between them. CDR3 sequence reads: CASSPKAGPTDTQYF. The CDR3 coding sequence is TGTGCCAGCAGTCCTAAGGCGGGGCCCACAGATACGCAGTATTTT.